The 21 T cell receptor beta chains reported below all come from one sample, sequenced in a study of blood T cell repertoires in COVID-19. Data came from immunoSEQ multiplex PCR; TCRdb stores just in-frame clones and leaves some out. The sample yields approximately 220,000 clones, about 80% seen once. Sequencing used peripheral blood. All receptors come from a woman in her 30s who had recovered from COVID-19.

The rearrangement links TRBV10-1 to TRBJ1-6; tentative D call: TRBD1 (5 bases). V was pared by 3 bases and J by 7 bases, with 10 bases between. In germline, CDR1 is WNHNN, CDR2 SYGVQD (reference sequence). The CDR3 covers 14 residues. CDR3 sequence: CASSDRPGNSPLHF. The DNA of the CDR3 is TGCGCCAGCAGTGATCGGCCAGGGAATTCACCCCTCCACTTT.

This sequence joins TRBV27 and TRBJ2-7; D possibly corresponds to TRBD1 (6 bases). CDR1 and CDR2 (germline): MNHEY, SMNVEV (reference sequence). The CDR3 contains 16 residues. V lost 0 bases and J 5 bases, leaving 17 bases between the germline ends. The CDR3 reads CASSLSVGAGTHEQYF. Written as DNA, the CDR3 is TGTGCCAGCAGTTTATCGGTGGGGGCAGGGACCCACGAGCAGTACTTC.

This chain links TRBV6-5 with TRBJ2-7; TRBD1 is a possible D gene (5 bases). This CDR3 has 15 residues. Trimming left V 2 bases short and J 2 bases short, with 13 bases between. Germline CDR1 MNHEY, CDR2 SVGAGI. The CDR3 loop is CASSYGQGWAYEQYF. CDR3 nucleotide sequence: TGTGCCAGCAGTTACGGTCAGGGTTGGGCCTACGAGCAGTACTTC.

The chain has TRBV10-1 and TRBJ1-6, with D possibly matching TRBD1 (5 bases). In germline, CDR1 is WNHNN, CDR2 SYGVQD (reference sequence). This CDR3 is built from 13 residues. With 2 bases removed from V and 9 bases from J, the gap between germline ends came to 8 bases. The CDR3 here is CASSEGAGSPLHF. The DNA of the CDR3 is TGCGCCAGCAGTGAGGGGGCAGGTTCACCCCTCCACTTT.

V gene TRBV11-2 combines with J gene TRBJ2-7; maybe TRBD1 (6 bases). This CDR3 contains 15 residues. V was cut by 1 base and J by 3 bases, with 13 bases left in between. CDR1 SGHAT and CDR2 FQNNGV come from the germline V gene. CDR3 region: CASSLVGTRLYEQYF. CDR3 DNA sequence: TGTGCCAGCAGCTTAGTTGGGACAAGACTCTACGAGCAGTACTTC.

The rearrangement uses TRBV28 and TRBJ2-7; D call uncertain. Trimming stripped 3 bases from V and 2 bases from J, with 14 bases between. The CDR3 contains 15 residues. CDR1 is MDHEN, CDR2 SYDVKM, per germline. CDR3 amino acids: CASSFLLAFAYEQYF. CDR3 DNA: TGTGCCAGCAGTTTCTTATTGGCTTTTGCCTACGAGCAGTACTTC.

V gene TRBV28 combines with J gene TRBJ1-5; D perhaps matches TRBD1 (5 bases). The CDR3 has 16 residues. The germline V and J ends were trimmed by 3 bases and 4 bases, with 16 bases remaining between them. The germline gives CDR1 MDHEN, CDR2 SYDVKM. CDR3 sequence: CASSFPGLWGNQPQHF. DNA for the CDR3: TGTGCCAGCAGTTTTCCAGGGCTGTGGGGTAATCAGCCCCAGCATTTT.

The J gene is TRBJ1-6, the V gene TRBV28; D unresolved. The germline V gene has CDR1 MDHEN and CDR2 SYDVKM. The V and J ends lost 9 bases and 15 bases respectively, with 24 bases between them. CDR3 length equals 14 residues. The CDR3 loop reads CASRSREHNSDLHF. The CDR3, as DNA: TGTGCCAGTCGAAGCCGGGAGCATAATTCGGACCTCCACTTT.

The chain uses TRBV6-6 and TRBJ1-4, with D perhaps matching TRBD1 (6 bases). This CDR3 region has 16 residues. V lost 6 bases, J lost 4 bases, and 18 bases lay in between. The V gene's germline CDR1 is MNHNY and CDR2 SVGAGI (reference sequence). As DNA, the CDR3 is TGTGCCAGCAGACCATCCGGACAGACTTTTAATGAAAAACTGTTTTTT. Translation gives CASRPSGQTFNEKLFF.

The chain combines TRBV30 with TRBJ2-1; 12 positions match TRBD2. After removal of 1 base from V and 3 bases from J, the junction contained 4 bases not matched to a gene. Per germline, CDR1 GTSNPN and CDR2 SVGIG (reference sequence). The CDR3 consists of 16 residues. In DNA, the CDR3 is TGTGCCTGGAGTGCCCAGGGACTAGCGGGCTACAATGAGCAGTTCTTC. Translating it yields CAWSAQGLAGYNEQFF.

The CDR3 reads CASGLGTGVYEQYF. Written as DNA, the CDR3 is TGTGCTAGTGGTTTGGGGACAGGGGTCTACGAGCAGTACTTC. The chain couples TRBV12-5 to TRBJ2-7; 9 bases are a match to TRBD1. Germline values: CDR1 LGHNT, CDR2 FRNRAP. This CDR3 is 14 amino acids long. The V gene end was trimmed by 1 base and the J gene end by 3 bases; junction bases not matched to a gene: 1. Full variable domain (outside the CDR3, taken from reference TRBV12-5 and TRBJ2-7): DARVTQTPRHKVTEMGQEVTMRCQPILGHNTVFWYRQTMMQGLELLAYFRNRAPLDDSGMPKDRFSAEMPDATLATLKIQPSEPRDSAVYFCASGLGTGVYEQYFGPGTRLTVT.

The chain carries TRBV19 and TRBJ1-1, with D maybe TRBD1 (5 bases). Germline assignment: CDR1 LNHDA and CDR2 SQIVND (reference sequence). The CDR3 is made up of 14 amino acids. Trimming shortened V by 10 bases and J by 3 bases, and 18 bases separated the two germline ends. As DNA, the CDR3 is TGTGCCACACGACATAATTCAGGGTACACTGAAGCTTTCTTT. Its protein is CATRHNSGYTEAFF.

The gene calls are TRBV11-3 and TRBJ2-3; 12 nucleotides align to TRBD2. The CDR3 contains 16 residues. Germline CDR1 is SGHNT and CDR2 is YENEEA. Unmatched junction bases numbered 7, after V lost 5 bases and J lost 4 bases. Here the CDR3 reads CASSPGLAGMADTQYF. Written as DNA, the CDR3 is TGTGCCAGCAGCCCCGGACTAGCGGGAATGGCAGATACGCAGTATTTT.

The V call is TRBV6-5, the J call TRBJ1-2, with D perhaps TRBD1 (5 bases). CDR1 is MNHEY, CDR2 SVGAGI, per germline. V lost 8 bases to trimming and J lost 1 base, with 8 bases between them. The CDR3 length is 12 residues. The CDR3 DNA reads TGTGCCAGCCTGACAGTTAACTATGGCTACACCTTC. This codes for CASLTVNYGYTF.

The chain recombines TRBV6-4 with TRBJ2-1, with a possible D match to TRBD1 (6 bases). Trimming took 4 bases from V and 0 from J, leaving 10 bases between them. From germline, CDR1 is MRHNA and CDR2 SNTAGT. CDR3 length equals 15 residues. CDR3 sequence reads: CASSVDSNSYNEQFF. The CDR3 nucleotides are TGTGCCAGCAGTGTGGACAGCAACTCCTACAATGAGCAGTTCTTC.

The chain combines TRBV7-9 with TRBJ2-7; TRBD1 agrees at 8 bases. V shed 4 bases and J 4 bases; nucleotides not matched to a gene: 12. Per the germline V gene, CDR1 is SEHNR and CDR2 is FQNEAQ (reference sequence). There are 16 residues in the CDR3. The CDR3 DNA reads as TGTGCCAGCAGCTCAATCCTCTCCGACAGGGGATACGAGCAGTACTTC. It translates to CASSSILSDRGYEQYF. Full variable domain (remainder filled in from reference TRBV7-9 and TRBJ2-7): DTGVSQNPRHKITKRGQNVTFRCDPISEHNRLYWYRQTLGQGPEFLTYFQNEAQLEKSRLLSDRFSAERPKGSFSTLEIQRTEQGDSAMYLCASSSILSDRGYEQYFGPGTRLTVT.

The chain couples TRBV6-2 or TRBV6-3 to TRBJ2-1; 14 positions match TRBD2. With V trimmed by 0 bases and J by 9 bases, 10 bases remained unmatched. The CDR3 extends over 18 amino acids. Germline lookup yields CDR1 MNHEY and CDR2 SVGEGT. The CDR3 bases are TGTGCCAGCAGTTACTCCTCCGGACTAGCGGGGGGTTCAGGTGAGCAGTTCTTC. It yields the protein CASSYSSGLAGGSGEQFF.

This clone was seen a handful of times. The rearrangement joins TRBV19 to TRBJ2-1, with 7 bases lining up with TRBD2. From germline, CDR1 is LNHDA and CDR2 SQIVND (reference sequence). The ends lost 5 bases at V and 8 bases at J; junction bases unmatched: 3. The CDR3 has 12 amino acids. This CDR3 reads CASSSRGDEQFF. The CDR3 nucleotides are TGTGCCAGTAGTTCCCGGGGGGATGAGCAGTTCTTC.

This clone was seen only once. The rearrangement links TRBV15 to TRBJ1-3; perhaps TRBD1 as D (5 bases). V shed 0 bases and J shed 2 bases, with 11 bases lying between them. Germline V gives CDR1 LNHNV, CDR2 YYDKDF (reference sequence). This CDR3 spans 16 amino acids. The CDR3 DNA sequence: TGTGCCACCAGCAGAGATCGCGGGGGAACTGGAAACACCATATATTTT. Translated: CATSRDRGGTGNTIYF.

This chain links TRBV28 with TRBJ2-2; TRBD1 aligns across 9 bases. V lost 5 bases to trimming and J lost 0 bases; unmatched junction nucleotides: 4. The CDR3 consists of 16 residues. Germline CDR1 reads MDHEN; CDR2 reads SYDVKM. The CDR3 spells CASSRYRGPNTGELFF. The CDR3 region has the DNA TGTGCCAGCAGTCGTTACAGGGGGCCGAACACCGGGGAGCTGTTTTTT.

V usage is TRBV27 and J usage is TRBJ1-4, with 8 bases lining up with TRBD1. V shed 3 bases and J 4 bases; nucleotides not matched to a gene: 1. Germline assignment: CDR1 MNHEY and CDR2 SMNVEV (reference sequence). This CDR3 spans 14 amino acids. Here the CDR3 reads CASSLTGVNEKLFF. CDR3 bases: TGTGCCAGCAGTTTGACAGGGGTTAATGAAAAACTGTTTTTT.